Each of the 17 T cell receptor beta chains below was sequenced from the same sample in a study of regulatory T cells in long-lasting Graves disease. To make TCR beta libraries, researchers used iRepertoire HTBI primers and Arm-PCR of CDR3 regions. TCRdb re-called the multiplex PCR reads with MiXCR, one entry per CDR3 protein. This sample has a few hundred thousand distinct CDR3 sequences, with roughly 18% found just once. The sample's time point: newly diagnosed GD, antithyroid drugs for less than 3 months. PBMC-extracted RNA yielded the TCR library. These data also formed part of another study, on T cells in Graves' hyperthyroidism and ophthalmopathy.

The material sequenced was peripheral blood mononuclear cells (PBMCs), taken at new diagnosis, from a patient treated with antithyroid drugs. These receptors were collected from a woman aged 30 to 39 with Graves disease.

On this clonotype itself: With only one base between it and a far larger clone, this is likely a read error. The rearrangement uses TRBV7-2 and TRBJ1-1; D gene unclear. CDR3 size: 17 residues. Germline loops: CDR1 SGHTA, CDR2 FQGNSA. This chain's CDR3 is CASNLVAAVSGNTEAFF. CDR3 DNA: TGTGCCAGCAACTTAGTAGCGGCAGTGTCTGGGAACACTGAAGCTTTCTTT.

This clonotype was counted ten times or more. This chain links TRBV10-3 with TRBJ1-1, with D tentatively TRBD1 (5 bases). V was trimmed by 4 bases and J by 0 bases, leaving 12 bases between them. The CDR3 covers 15 residues. Germline V CDR1 and CDR2: ENHRY, SYGVKD. CDR3 DNA: TGTGCCATCAGTGGGGCCAGGGTTTTGAACACTGAAGCTTTCTTT. It codes for CAISGARVLNTEAFF.

This clonotype has only one observation. The V and J genes are TRBV27 and TRBJ2-1; weak D call: TRBD2 (5 bases). This CDR3 has 14 amino acids. Germline values: CDR1 MNHEY, CDR2 SMNVEV (reference sequence). The V and J ends lost 3 bases and 7 bases respectively, with 13 bases between them. The CDR3 here is CASSFPGKSNEQFF. CDR3 coding DNA: TGTGCCAGCAGTTTCCCCGGGAAGAGTAATGAGCAGTTCTTC.

In this sample, this clonotype turned up many times. The genes are TRBV5-1 and TRBJ1-3; no clear D gene. Germline V gene lookup returns CDR1 SGHRS and CDR2 YFSETQ. This CDR3 is 15 amino acids long. V was shortened by 2 bases and J by 0 bases, with 9 bases between the two germline ends. The CDR3 DNA reads as TGCGCCAGCAGCTTAGACGGGCACTCTGGAAACACCATATATTTT. The encoded protein is CASSLDGHSGNTIYF.

The sample holds a few counts of this clonotype. The V gene is TRBV19, the J gene TRBJ2-7, with 8 bases identical to TRBD2. Germline assignment: CDR1 LNHDA and CDR2 SQIVND (reference sequence). V dropped 1 base and J dropped 0; count of bases not matched to a gene: 2. The CDR3 has 15 residues. CDR3 amino acids: CASSIGGGLSYEQYF. The CDR3 DNA sequence: TGTGCCAGTAGTATAGGCGGGGGGCTCTCCTACGAGCAGTACTTC.

This clonotype was counted ten times or more. The rearrangement links TRBV20-1 to TRBJ1-1; a possible D gene is TRBD1 (6 bases). Germline values: CDR1 DFQATT, CDR2 SNEGSKA (reference sequence). Trimming took off 4 bases at V and 3 bases at J, with 15 bases between the two ends. The CDR3 contains 14 residues. The CDR3 loop is CSAKGGEWDTEAFF. The CDR3 DNA reads as TGCAGTGCTAAAGGGGGGGAGTGGGACACTGAAGCTTTCTTT.

This clonotype was recorded many times. The rearrangement links TRBV19 to TRBJ2-5; D unresolved. Germline-derived CDR1 and CDR2 are LNHDA and SQIVND (reference sequence). V was trimmed by 5 bases and J by 1 base, leaving 11 bases between them. This CDR3 spans 14 amino acids. CDR3 DNA sequence: TGTGCCAGTAGTCGGTTCGGGCTCCAAGAGACCCAGTACTTC. Protein product: CASSRFGLQETQYF.

Comments on this clonotype: A far larger clone is one nucleotide away, so this likely arose from a read error. The chain combines TRBV13 with TRBJ2-1; D remains ambiguous. Trimming left V 0 bases short and J 10 bases short, with 7 bases between. This CDR3 has 12 amino acids. The germline CDR1 and CDR2 sequences are PRHDT and FYEKMQ (reference sequence). The CDR3 coding sequence is TGTGCCAGCAGCTTAGGGCCCGTCGAGCAGTTCTTC. This encodes CASSLGPVEQFF.

This chain connects TRBV7-9 to TRBJ2-2; 9 bases match TRBD1. Germline V CDR1 and CDR2: SEHNR, FQNEAQ (reference sequence). The V segment lost 2 bases and the J segment 5 bases; nucleotides outside the gene matches: 9. This CDR3 has 17 amino acids. This CDR3 reads CASSLTGGTGVTGELFF. In DNA form, the CDR3 reads TGTGCCAGCAGCTTAACAGGGGGCACGGGAGTTACCGGGGAGCTGTTTTTT.

Ten or more counts support this clonotype. This CDR3 reads CASSLEDRGETQYF. CDR3 sequence (DNA): TGTGCCAGCAGCTTGGAGGACAGGGGAGAGACCCAGTACTTC. The chain carries TRBV5-4 and TRBJ2-5; 9 bases align to TRBD1. The CDR3 has 14 amino acids. V shed 0 bases and J 4 bases; nucleotides not matched to a gene: 1. The V gene's germline CDR1 is SGHNT and CDR2 YYREEE (reference sequence).

Only a few counts were recorded for this clonotype. The rearrangement links TRBV27 to TRBJ2-3; 9 positions match TRBD2. This CDR3 comprises 15 residues. V shed 1 base, J shed 2 bases, and the junction held 1 base outside the gene matches. CDR1 is MNHEY, CDR2 SMNVEV, per germline (reference sequence). The CDR3 sequence is CASSLLAGATDTQYF. The CDR3 DNA sequence: TGTGCCAGCAGTTTATTAGCGGGGGCCACAGATACGCAGTATTTT.

The V and J genes are TRBV6-4 and TRBJ1-2; possibly TRBD1 for D (6 bases). The CDR3 extends over 17 amino acids. The germline CDR1 and CDR2 sequences are MRHNA and SNTAGT. Trimming took off 6 bases at V and 0 bases at J, with 20 bases between the two ends. The CDR3 here is CASRQDGGGLTNYGYTF. CDR3 DNA sequence: TGTGCCAGCAGGCAGGACGGAGGGGGTCTTACTAACTATGGCTACACCTTC.

The chain carries TRBV28 and TRBJ2-3; TRBD2 agrees at 9 bases. The CDR3 is made up of 14 amino acids. V was clipped by 6 bases and J by 6 bases; unmatched bases: 7. Per the germline V gene, CDR1 is MDHEN and CDR2 is SYDVKM. The CDR3 spells CASRSGTSRDTQYF. CDR3 nucleotide sequence: TGTGCCAGCAGGTCCGGGACTAGCAGGGATACGCAGTATTTT.

This clonotype was recorded a few times. This sequence joins TRBV7-6 and TRBJ2-1, with a possible D match to TRBD2 (7 bases). This CDR3 region has 16 residues. V was shortened by 1 base and J by 9 bases, with 19 bases between the two germline ends. CDR1 is SGHVS, CDR2 FNYEAQ, per germline. The CDR3 loop reads CASSLEGGSQPTEQFF. As DNA, the CDR3 is TGTGCCAGCAGCTTAGAGGGGGGGAGCCAACCTACTGAGCAGTTCTTC. Full variable domain (remainder filled in from reference TRBV7-6 and TRBJ2-1): GAGVSQSPRYKVTKRGQDVALRCDPISGHVSLYWYRQALGQGPEFLTYFNYEAQQDKSGLPNDRFSAERPEGSISTLTIQRTEQRDSAMYRCASSLEGGSQPTEQFFGPGTRLTVL.

The V and J genes are TRBV6-5 and TRBJ1-2; D is undetermined. The CDR3 is 14 residues long. The V gene lost 0 bases and the J gene lost 4 bases, with 9 bases spanning the gap. The germline V gene has CDR1 MNHEY and CDR2 SVGAGI. CDR3 sequence: CASSYSLASYGYTF. CDR3 DNA sequence: TGTGCCAGCAGTTACTCCTTGGCGAGCTATGGCTACACCTTC.

The rearrangement links TRBV20-1 to TRBJ1-4; TRBD1 agrees at 8 bases. Trimming removed 2 bases from V and 3 bases from J; junction bases left unmatched: 5. The CDR3 covers 15 residues. CDR1 DFQATT and CDR2 SNEGSKA come from the germline V gene (reference sequence). CDR3 coding DNA: TGCAGTGCTAGATCATCAGGGGGCTCTAATGAAAAACTGTTTTTT. Its translation is CSARSSGGSNEKLFF.

To note about this clonotype: At one boundary the junction diverges from the germline segment, which might be a read error. The chain is built from TRBV12-3 or TRBV12-4 and TRBJ2-3; TRBD1 might be the D (6 bases). The CDR3 runs to 17 residues. CDR3 amino acids: CASSVHQQGRSTDAQYF. In nucleotides, the CDR3 is TGTGCCAGCAGTGTCCATCAGCAGGGGCGATCCACAGATGCGCAGTACTTT.